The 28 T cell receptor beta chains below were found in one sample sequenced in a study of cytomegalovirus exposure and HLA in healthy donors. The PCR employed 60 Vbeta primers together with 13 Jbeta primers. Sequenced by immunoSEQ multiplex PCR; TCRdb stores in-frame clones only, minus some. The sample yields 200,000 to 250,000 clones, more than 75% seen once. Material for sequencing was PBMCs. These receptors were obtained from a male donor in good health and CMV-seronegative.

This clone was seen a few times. CDR3 residues: CASSPRRDRAVTQHF. CDR3 nucleotides: TGTGCCAGCAGTCCCAGAAGGGACAGGGCGGTGACCCAGCATTTT. The genes are TRBV2 and TRBJ1-5, with TRBD1 matching over 9 bases. Germline V CDR1 and CDR2: SNHLY, FYNNEI. V trimming: 5 bases; J trimming: 11 bases; junction bases outside the gene matches: 13. CDR3 length: 15 amino acids.

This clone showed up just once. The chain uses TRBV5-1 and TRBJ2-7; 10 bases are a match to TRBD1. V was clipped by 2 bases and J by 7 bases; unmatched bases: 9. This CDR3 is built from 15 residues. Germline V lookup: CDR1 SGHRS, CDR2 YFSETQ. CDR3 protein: CASSFSTGGQGEQYF. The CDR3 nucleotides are TGCGCCAGCAGCTTTTCGACAGGGGGCCAGGGAGAGCAGTACTTC. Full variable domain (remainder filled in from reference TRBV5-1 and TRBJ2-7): KAGVTQTPRYLIKTRGQQVTLSCSPISGHRSVSWYQQTPGQGLQFLFEYFSETQRNKGNFPGRFSGRQFSNSRSEMNVSTLELGDSALYLCASSFSTGGQGEQYFGPGTRLTVT.

Here the CDR3 reads CASRQGGRRETQYF. The CDR3 DNA reads as TGTGCCAGCAGACAGGGGGGGCGGAGAGAGACCCAGTACTTC. The chain employs TRBV6-5 and TRBJ2-5; D is perhaps TRBD1 (8 bases). V lost 6 bases and J lost 4, with 15 bases in between. CDR3 length equals 14 residues. CDR1 is MNHEY, CDR2 SVGAGI, per germline.

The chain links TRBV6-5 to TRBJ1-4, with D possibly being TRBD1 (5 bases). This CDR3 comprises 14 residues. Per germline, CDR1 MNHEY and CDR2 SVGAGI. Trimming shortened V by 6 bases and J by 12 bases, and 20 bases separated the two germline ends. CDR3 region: CASRPRGGIVELFF. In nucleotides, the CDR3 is TGTGCCAGCAGACCTCGCGGGGGGATCGTGGAACTGTTTTTT.

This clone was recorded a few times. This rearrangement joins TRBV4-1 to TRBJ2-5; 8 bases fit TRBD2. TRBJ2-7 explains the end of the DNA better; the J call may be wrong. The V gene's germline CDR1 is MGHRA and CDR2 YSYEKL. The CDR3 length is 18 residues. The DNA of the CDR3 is TGCGCCAGCAGCCAAGGGGCAGGATTAGGCGGGAGGTCCGTCGAGCAGTACTTC. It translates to CASSQGAGLGGRSVEQYF.

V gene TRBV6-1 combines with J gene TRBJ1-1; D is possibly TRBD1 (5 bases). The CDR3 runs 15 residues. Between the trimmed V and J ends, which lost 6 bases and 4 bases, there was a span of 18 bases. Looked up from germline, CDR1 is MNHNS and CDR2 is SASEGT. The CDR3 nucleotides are TGTGCCAGCAGCCCCCTACTCATAAGGGGCACTGAAGCTTTCTTT. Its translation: CASSPLLIRGTEAFF.

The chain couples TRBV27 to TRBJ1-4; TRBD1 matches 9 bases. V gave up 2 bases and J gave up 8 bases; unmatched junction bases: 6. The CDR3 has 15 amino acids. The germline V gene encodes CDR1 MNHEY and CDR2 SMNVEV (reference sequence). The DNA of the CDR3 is TGTGCCAGCAGTTTAACAGGGGGCGGCGGGGAAAAACTGTTTTTT. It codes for CASSLTGGGGEKLFF.

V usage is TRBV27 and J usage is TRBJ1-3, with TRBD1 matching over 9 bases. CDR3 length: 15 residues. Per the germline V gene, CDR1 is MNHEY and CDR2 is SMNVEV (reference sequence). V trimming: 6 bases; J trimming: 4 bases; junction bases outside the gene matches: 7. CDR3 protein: CASREQGAVGNTIYF. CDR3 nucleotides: TGTGCCAGCAGGGAACAGGGGGCGGTCGGAAACACCATATATTTT.

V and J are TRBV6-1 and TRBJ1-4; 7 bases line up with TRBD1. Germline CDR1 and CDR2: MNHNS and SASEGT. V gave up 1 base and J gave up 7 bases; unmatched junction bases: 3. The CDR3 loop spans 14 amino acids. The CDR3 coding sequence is TGTGCCAGCAGTGAAGGACAGGGTTTTGAAAAACTGTTTTTT. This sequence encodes CASSEGQGFEKLFF.

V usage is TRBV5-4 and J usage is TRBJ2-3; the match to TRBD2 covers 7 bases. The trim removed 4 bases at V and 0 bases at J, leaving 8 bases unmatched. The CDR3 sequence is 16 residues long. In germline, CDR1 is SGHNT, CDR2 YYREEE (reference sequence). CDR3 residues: CASSLKRGQSTDTQYF. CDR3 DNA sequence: TGTGCCAGCAGCCTTAAGCGGGGCCAGAGCACAGATACGCAGTATTTT.

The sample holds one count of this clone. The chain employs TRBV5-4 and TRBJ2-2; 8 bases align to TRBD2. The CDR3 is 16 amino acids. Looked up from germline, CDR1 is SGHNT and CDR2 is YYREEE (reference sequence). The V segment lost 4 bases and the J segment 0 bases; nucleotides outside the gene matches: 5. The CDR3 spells CASSPTSAPNTGELFF. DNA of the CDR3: TGTGCCAGCAGCCCGACTAGCGCTCCGAACACCGGGGAGCTGTTTTTT.

For the CDR3, the DNA is TGTGCCAGCAGTCCCTACGACAGTCCCGAGACCCAGTACTTC. Its protein is CASSPYDSPETQYF. V usage is TRBV27 and J usage is TRBJ2-5; perhaps TRBD1 as D (5 bases). Looked up from germline, CDR1 is MNHEY and CDR2 is SMNVEV (reference sequence). The CDR3 is 14 residues long. V shed 5 bases and J shed 5 bases, with 15 bases lying between them.

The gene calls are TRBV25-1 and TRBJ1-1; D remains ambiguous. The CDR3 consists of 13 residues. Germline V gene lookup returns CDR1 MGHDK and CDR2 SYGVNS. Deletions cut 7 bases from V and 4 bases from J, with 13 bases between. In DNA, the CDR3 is TGTGCCAGCATGAGTCAGGTAATCACTGAAGCTTTCTTT. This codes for CASMSQVITEAFF.

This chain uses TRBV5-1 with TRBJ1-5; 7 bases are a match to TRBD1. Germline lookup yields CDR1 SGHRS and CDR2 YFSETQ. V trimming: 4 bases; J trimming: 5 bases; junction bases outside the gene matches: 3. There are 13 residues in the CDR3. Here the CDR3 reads CASSPGQDQPQHF. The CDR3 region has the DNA TGCGCCAGCAGCCCAGGACAGGATCAGCCCCAGCATTTT.

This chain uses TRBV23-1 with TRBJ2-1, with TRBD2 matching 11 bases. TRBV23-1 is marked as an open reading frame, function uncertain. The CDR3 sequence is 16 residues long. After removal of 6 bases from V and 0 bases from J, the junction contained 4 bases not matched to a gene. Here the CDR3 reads CASRGTSGDSYNEQFF. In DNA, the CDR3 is TGCGCCAGCAGGGGGACTAGCGGTGACTCCTACAATGAGCAGTTCTTC.

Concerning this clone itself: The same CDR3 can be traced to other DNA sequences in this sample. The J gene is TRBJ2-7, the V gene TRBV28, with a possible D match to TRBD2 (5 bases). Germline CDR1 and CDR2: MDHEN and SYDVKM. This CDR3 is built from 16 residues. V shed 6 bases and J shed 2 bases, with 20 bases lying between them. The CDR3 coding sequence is TGTGCCAGCAGCTCCCCTGGACGGACTCAGACCTACGAGCAGTACTTC. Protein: CASSSPGRTQTYEQYF.

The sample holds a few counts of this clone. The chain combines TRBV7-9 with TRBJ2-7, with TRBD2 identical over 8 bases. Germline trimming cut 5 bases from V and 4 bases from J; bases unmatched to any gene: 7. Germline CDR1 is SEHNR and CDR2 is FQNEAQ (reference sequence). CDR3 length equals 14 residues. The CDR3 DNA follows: TGTGCCAGCAGCCAAGGACTAGCAGATTACGAGCAGTACTTC. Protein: CASSQGLADYEQYF.

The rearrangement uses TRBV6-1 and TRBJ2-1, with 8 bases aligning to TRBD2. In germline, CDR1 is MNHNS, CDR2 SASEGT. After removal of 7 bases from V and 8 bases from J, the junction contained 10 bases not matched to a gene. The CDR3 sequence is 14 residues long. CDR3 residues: CASTGLVMVDEQFF. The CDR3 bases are TGTGCCAGCACGGGACTAGTTATGGTCGATGAGCAGTTCTTC.

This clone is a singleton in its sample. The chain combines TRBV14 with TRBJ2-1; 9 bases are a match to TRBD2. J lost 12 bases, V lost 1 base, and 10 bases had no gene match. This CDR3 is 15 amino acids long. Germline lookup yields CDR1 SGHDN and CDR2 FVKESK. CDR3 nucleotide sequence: TGTGCCAGCAGCCAAGTCGCTAGCGGGACCTCAGGGCAGTTCTTC. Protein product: CASSQVASGTSGQFF.

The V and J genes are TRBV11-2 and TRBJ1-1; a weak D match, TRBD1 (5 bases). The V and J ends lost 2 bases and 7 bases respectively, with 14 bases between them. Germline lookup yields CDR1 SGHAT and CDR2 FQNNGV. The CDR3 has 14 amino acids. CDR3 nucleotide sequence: TGTGCCAGCAGCTTAAGGGTCCAGGGACTTGAAGCTTTCTTT. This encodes CASSLRVQGLEAFF.

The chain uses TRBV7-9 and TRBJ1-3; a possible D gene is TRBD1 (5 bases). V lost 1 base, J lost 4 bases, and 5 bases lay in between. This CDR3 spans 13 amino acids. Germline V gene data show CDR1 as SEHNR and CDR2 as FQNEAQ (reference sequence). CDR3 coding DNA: TGTGCCAGCAGCTTAGGACAGGGAAACACCATATATTTT. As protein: CASSLGQGNTIYF.

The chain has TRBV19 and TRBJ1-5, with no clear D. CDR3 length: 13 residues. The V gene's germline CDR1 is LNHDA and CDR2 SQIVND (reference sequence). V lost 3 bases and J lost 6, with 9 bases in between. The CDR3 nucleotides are TGTGCCAGTAGTATTGCTCTAAGTCAGCCCCAGCATTTT. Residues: CASSIALSQPQHF.

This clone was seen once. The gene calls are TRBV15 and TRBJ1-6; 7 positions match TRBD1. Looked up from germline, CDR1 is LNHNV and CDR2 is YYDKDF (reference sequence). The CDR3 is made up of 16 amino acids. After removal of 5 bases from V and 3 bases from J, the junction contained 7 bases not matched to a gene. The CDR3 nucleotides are TGTGCCACCAGCTCCTCCACAGGGGTCTATAATTCACCCCTCCACTTT. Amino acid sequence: CATSSSTGVYNSPLHF.

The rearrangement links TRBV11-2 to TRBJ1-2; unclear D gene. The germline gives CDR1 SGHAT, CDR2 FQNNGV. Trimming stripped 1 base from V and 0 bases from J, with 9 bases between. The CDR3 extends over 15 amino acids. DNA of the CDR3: TGTGCCAGCAGCTTAGCCCTATCTGCTAACTATGGCTACACCTTC. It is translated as CASSLALSANYGYTF.

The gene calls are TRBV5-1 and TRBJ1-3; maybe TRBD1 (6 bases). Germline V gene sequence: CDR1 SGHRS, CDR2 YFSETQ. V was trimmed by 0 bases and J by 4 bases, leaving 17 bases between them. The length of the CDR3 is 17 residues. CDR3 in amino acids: CASSLAPFRGSGNTIYF. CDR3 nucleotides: TGCGCCAGCAGCTTGGCCCCCTTCAGGGGATCCGGAAACACCATATATTTT.

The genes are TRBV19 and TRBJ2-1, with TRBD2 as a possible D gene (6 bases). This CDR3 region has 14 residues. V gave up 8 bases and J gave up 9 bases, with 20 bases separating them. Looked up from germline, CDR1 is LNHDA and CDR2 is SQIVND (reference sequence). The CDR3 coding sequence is TGTGCCAGTCTAGCGCCCTACCCGGATGGTGAGCAGTTCTTC. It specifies CASLAPYPDGEQFF.

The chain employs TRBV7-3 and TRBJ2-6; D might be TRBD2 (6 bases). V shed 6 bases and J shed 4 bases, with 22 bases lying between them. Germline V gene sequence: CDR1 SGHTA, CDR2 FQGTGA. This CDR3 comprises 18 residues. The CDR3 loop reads CASSLDNLPREGANVLTF. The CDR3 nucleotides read TGTGCCAGCAGTCTGGACAACCTTCCCCGGGAGGGGGCCAACGTCCTGACTTTC.

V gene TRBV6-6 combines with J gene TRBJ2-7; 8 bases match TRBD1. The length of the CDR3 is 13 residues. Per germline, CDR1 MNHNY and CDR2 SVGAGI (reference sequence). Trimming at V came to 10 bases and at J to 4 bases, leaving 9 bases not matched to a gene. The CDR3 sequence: CAIHRTGRYEQYF. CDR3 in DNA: TGTGCCATACACCGGACAGGGAGATACGAGCAGTACTTC.